Below, 28 T cell receptor beta chains from the same sample are listed, as sequenced in a study of cytomegalovirus exposure and HLA in healthy donors. Researchers ran the PCR with 60 Vbeta and 13 Jbeta primers. Using immunoSEQ multiplex PCR, the repertoire was profiled, and TCRdb retains in-frame clones only, with some absent. The sample includes more than 95,000 clones, over 70% of them seen just once. Sequenced material: PBMCs. The receptors here all came from a male donor in good health and CMV-seronegative.

This clone was picked up a small number of times. The chain has TRBV5-4 and TRBJ2-5; TRBD1 is a possible D gene (6 bases). Trimming stripped 4 bases from V and 3 bases from J, with 13 bases between. There are 14 residues in the CDR3. From germline, CDR1 is SGHNT and CDR2 YYREEE (reference sequence). CDR3: CASSPTGRKETQYF. The CDR3 DNA reads as TGTGCCAGCAGCCCGACAGGCCGAAAAGAGACCCAGTACTTC.

This clone was observed once. The CDR3 DNA reads as TGTGCCAGCAGTCCGCCCAGGGCAAAGGGCACTGAAGCTTTCTTT. Translated, it gives CASSPPRAKGTEAFF. The V call is TRBV28, the J call TRBJ1-1; a weak D match, TRBD1 (5 bases). Germline CDR1 reads MDHEN; CDR2 reads SYDVKM. Between the trimmed V and J ends, which lost 5 bases and 4 bases, there was a span of 17 bases. The CDR3 length is 15 residues.

The rearrangement uses TRBV5-1 and TRBJ2-1; 7 bases fit TRBD1. The CDR3 covers 15 residues. The germline CDR1 and CDR2 sequences are SGHRS and YFSETQ. V trimming: 5 bases; J trimming: 0 bases; junction bases outside the gene matches: 5. The CDR3 region is CASSIQGVSYNEQFF. For the CDR3, the DNA is TGCGCCAGCAGTATCCAGGGGGTCTCCTACAATGAGCAGTTCTTC.

This chain links TRBV11-2 with TRBJ2-7; D unclear. V dropped 4 bases and J dropped 4 bases, with 5 bases sitting between them. The CDR3 runs 11 residues. Germline V CDR1 and CDR2: SGHAT, FQNNGV. The CDR3 here is CASSSLYEQYF. In nucleotides, the CDR3 is TGTGCCAGCAGCTCTCTATACGAGCAGTACTTC.

The chain joins TRBV7-9 to TRBJ2-1, with 10 bases that match TRBD1. V dropped 3 bases and J dropped 2; count of bases not matched to a gene: 1. The germline gives CDR1 SEHNR, CDR2 FQNEAQ (reference sequence). The CDR3 runs to 15 residues. This CDR3 is CASSFGQGAYNEQFF. CDR3 nucleotides: TGTGCCAGCAGCTTCGGACAGGGGGCCTACAATGAGCAGTTCTTC.

This clone has a handful of counts. The chain carries TRBV18 and TRBJ2-5, with 8 bases lining up with TRBD1. The junction had 7 bases not matched to a gene; V was cut back by 2 bases and J by 2 bases. The length of the CDR3 is 16 residues. Germline values: CDR1 KGHSH, CDR2 LQKENI. CDR3 in DNA: TGTGCCAGCTCACCAAAGACAGGGGCCAGACAAGAGACCCAGTACTTC. Protein: CASSPKTGARQETQYF.

The J gene is TRBJ2-3, the V gene TRBV7-9; 10 bases agree with TRBD2. CDR3 size: 17 residues. The ends lost 5 bases at V and 3 bases at J; junction bases unmatched: 11. Germline-derived CDR1 and CDR2 are SEHNR and FQNEAQ (reference sequence). The CDR3 region has the DNA TGTGCCAGCAGCGTCCGGGGCGGACTAGCGGTGACAGATACGCAGTATTTT. Residues: CASSVRGGLAVTDTQYF.

The gene calls are TRBV9 and TRBJ1-4, with D maybe TRBD1 (6 bases). The CDR3 is 15 residues long. Germline V gene data show CDR1 as SGDLS and CDR2 as YYNGEE. Trimming took 0 bases from V and 8 from J, leaving 14 bases between them. The CDR3 DNA reads TGTGCCAGCAGCGTAGGAGGCAGGGGAGGGGAAAAACTGTTTTTT. Amino acid sequence: CASSVGGRGGEKLFF.

In its sample, this clone was seen a few times. This CDR3 reads CASSDRQSEKLFF. As DNA, the CDR3 is TGTGCCAGCAGTGACCGACAGTCGGAAAAACTGTTTTTT. The chain joins TRBV28 to TRBJ1-4; the D gene is possibly TRBD1 (5 bases). Trimming shortened V by 5 bases and J by 8 bases, and 12 bases separated the two germline ends. Germline-derived CDR1 and CDR2 are MDHEN and SYDVKM. CDR3 size: 13 residues.

The J gene is TRBJ2-6, the V gene TRBV5-1; the D gene is possibly TRBD1 (5 bases). Germline CDR1 reads SGHRS; CDR2 reads YFSETQ. V was clipped by 0 bases and J by 4 bases, with 11 bases between them. The CDR3 length is 16 residues. The CDR3 DNA sequence: TGCGCCAGCAGCTTGGTTGGGGCGCCAGGGGCCAACGTCCTGACTTTC. Its protein product is CASSLVGAPGANVLTF.

The chain employs TRBV7-9 and TRBJ2-1; 7 nucleotides agree with TRBD1. Germline V gene lookup returns CDR1 SEHNR and CDR2 FQNEAQ (reference sequence). V lost 4 bases, J lost 7 bases, and 7 bases stayed unmatched. The CDR3 consists of 14 residues. The CDR3 here is CASSSGTDRNEQFF. In nucleotides, the CDR3 is TGTGCCAGCAGCTCGGGGACAGATAGGAATGAGCAGTTCTTC. Together with reference TRBV7-9 and TRBJ2-1, the CDR3 gives the full variable domain: DTGVSQNPRHKITKRGQNVTFRCDPISEHNRLYWYRQTLGQGPEFLTYFQNEAQLEKSRLLSDRFSAERPKGSFSTLEIQRTEQGDSAMYLCASSSGTDRNEQFFGPGTRLTVL.

The CDR3 region has the DNA TGTGCCAGCAGCGCTAACAGGGGGTCAGAGACCCAGTACTTC. Amino acids: CASSANRGSETQYF. The genes are TRBV7-3 and TRBJ2-5, with 8 positions matching TRBD1. The CDR3 runs 14 residues. The V segment lost 5 bases and the J segment 4 bases; nucleotides outside the gene matches: 6. Germline lookup yields CDR1 SGHTA and CDR2 FQGTGA. Full variable domain (missing parts from reference TRBV7-3 and TRBJ2-5): GAGVSQTPSNKVTEKGKYVELRCDPISGHTALYWYRQSLGQGPEFLIYFQGTGAADDSGLPNDRFFAVRPEGSVSTLKIQRTERGDSAVYLCASSANRGSETQYFGPGTRLLVL.

The CDR3 is CASSHSLAGGHNEQFF. The CDR3 nucleotides are TGTGCCAGCAGCCATTCCCTAGCGGGAGGTCATAATGAGCAGTTCTTC. The V call is TRBV7-3, the J call TRBJ2-1, with TRBD2 identical over 11 bases. CDR3 length: 16 residues. After removal of 5 bases from V and 7 bases from J, the junction contained 10 bases not matched to a gene. The V gene's germline CDR1 is SGHTA and CDR2 FQGTGA.

The chain recombines TRBV28 with TRBJ2-3; 8 bases are a match to TRBD1. The CDR3 has 15 amino acids. The germline V gene has CDR1 MDHEN and CDR2 SYDVKM. V was pared by 2 bases and J by 0 bases, with 1 base of the junction left unmatched. In DNA form, the CDR3 reads TGTGCCAGCAGTTTAGGACAGGGTAGCACAGATACGCAGTATTTT. It encodes CASSLGQGSTDTQYF.

The V call is TRBV28, the J call TRBJ1-1, with 9 bases fitting TRBD1. This CDR3 region has 17 residues. Germline CDR1 reads MDHEN; CDR2 reads SYDVKM. V lost 8 bases, J lost 3 bases, and 16 bases stayed unmatched. The CDR3 sequence: CASSILPGQGSHTEAFF. The CDR3, as DNA: TGTGCCAGCTCCATCCTTCCGGGACAGGGCTCTCACACTGAAGCTTTCTTT.

This clone was seen only a few times. The chain combines TRBV4-3 with TRBJ2-7; 11 positions match TRBD1. With 1 base clipped from V and 4 bases from J, the junction kept 3 bases outside the gene matches. CDR1 LGHNA and CDR2 YSLEER come from the germline V gene. The CDR3 covers 15 residues. The CDR3 DNA sequence: TGCGCCAGCAGCCAAGGGACAGGGGGCGCATACGAGCAGTACTTC. Translation: CASSQGTGGAYEQYF.

This clone was recorded once. The CDR3 region has the DNA TGTGCCAGCAGCTCGGGGGGTTGGACTGAAGCTTTCTTT. It is translated as CASSSGGWTEAFF. The chain employs TRBV7-6 and TRBJ1-1; TRBD1 is a possible D gene (5 bases). This CDR3 region has 13 residues. V lost 4 bases, J lost 5 bases, and 11 bases lay in between. Germline-derived CDR1 and CDR2 are SGHVS and FNYEAQ. The whole variable domain, remainder taken from reference TRBV7-6 and TRBJ1-1, is GAGVSQSPRYKVTKRGQDVALRCDPISGHVSLYWYRQALGQGPEFLTYFNYEAQQDKSGLPNDRFSAERPEGSISTLTIQRTEQRDSAMYRCASSSGGWTEAFFGQGTRLTVV.

This sequence joins TRBV28 and TRBJ2-1, with D hard to call. Trimming cost V 7 bases and J 6 bases, with 19 bases left between them. The CDR3 extends over 15 amino acids. Per germline, CDR1 MDHEN and CDR2 SYDVKM. The CDR3 nucleotides are TGTGCCAGCACCATGGCCCTAGGCGGTGTCAATGAGCAGTTCTTC. Protein: CASTMALGGVNEQFF.

V and J are TRBV5-4 and TRBJ2-1; 7 bases fit TRBD1. In germline, CDR1 is SGHNT, CDR2 YYREEE (reference sequence). CDR3 size: 15 residues. V lost 3 bases, J lost 5 bases, and 8 bases stayed unmatched. CDR3 coding DNA: TGTGCCAGCAGCTCGGACCCCACAGGGGACAATGAGCAGTTCTTC. This gives the protein CASSSDPTGDNEQFF.

V is TRBV5-4 and J is TRBJ2-5, with 7 bases matching TRBD2. V shed 4 bases, J shed 0 bases, and the junction held 3 bases outside the gene matches. The length of the CDR3 is 14 residues. CDR1 is SGHNT and CDR2 is YYREEE in the germline V gene (reference sequence). CDR3 region: CASSGEGYQETQYF. The CDR3 DNA reads TGTGCCAGCAGCGGGGAGGGGTACCAAGAGACCCAGTACTTC.

A single count supports this clone. The genes are TRBV7-3 and TRBJ2-1, with 7 bases fitting TRBD2. Trimming cost V 5 bases and J 6 bases; bases outside gene matches: 7. The germline V gene encodes CDR1 SGHTA and CDR2 FQGTGA. The CDR3 runs 14 residues. Here the CDR3 reads CASSQGAGVNEQFF. In nucleotides, the CDR3 is TGTGCCAGCAGCCAAGGGGCGGGAGTCAATGAGCAGTTCTTC.

The chain recombines TRBV30 with TRBJ1-6; a weak D match, TRBD1 (6 bases). V lost 2 bases, J lost 6 bases, and 8 bases lay in between. Germline-derived CDR1 and CDR2 are GTSNPN and SVGIG (reference sequence). This CDR3 is built from 13 residues. CDR3: CAWSTGPNSPLHF. In DNA form, the CDR3 reads TGTGCCTGGAGTACAGGGCCTAATTCACCCCTCCACTTT.

The rearrangement uses TRBV2 and TRBJ1-5; 7 nucleotides line up with TRBD1. V shed 4 bases, J shed 6 bases, and the junction held 3 bases outside the gene matches. The CDR3 runs 13 residues. The germline V gene encodes CDR1 SNHLY and CDR2 FYNNEI. CDR3 sequence (DNA): TGTGCCAGCAGTGGACAGGGACTTCAGCCCCAGCATTTT. Amino acids: CASSGQGLQPQHF.

The chain has TRBV30 and TRBJ2-7, with D possibly TRBD1 on 5 matching bases. The length of the CDR3 is 13 residues. The germline V and J ends were trimmed by 2 bases and 1 base, with 9 bases remaining between them. The germline gives CDR1 GTSNPN, CDR2 SVGIG (reference sequence). The CDR3 region has the DNA TGTGCCTGGAGTACAGGCAATTCCTACGAGCAGTACTTC. Amino acid sequence: CAWSTGNSYEQYF.

This clone was detected a few times. The chain couples TRBV4-2 to TRBJ1-1; D is unclear. Trimming stripped 0 bases from V and 0 bases from J, with 5 bases between. The CDR3 sequence is 14 residues long. The germline CDR1 and CDR2 sequences are LGHNA and YNFKEQ. For the CDR3, the DNA is TGTGCCAGCAGCCAAGAGCAGTTGAACACTGAAGCTTTCTTT. The encoded protein is CASSQEQLNTEAFF.

The chain combines TRBV7-9 with TRBJ1-5; the D gene is possibly TRBD1 (5 bases). Trimming cost V 5 bases and J 2 bases, with 13 bases left between them. Germline V CDR1 and CDR2: SEHNR, FQNEAQ (reference sequence). The CDR3 totals 15 residues. CDR3 in amino acids: CASSIGGGGNQPQHF. CDR3 coding DNA: TGTGCCAGCAGCATTGGGGGGGGTGGCAATCAGCCCCAGCATTTT.

The chain is built from TRBV29-1 and TRBJ2-6; no firm D call. Germline CDR1 SQVTM, CDR2 ANQGSEA. V was shortened by 5 bases and J by 0 bases, with 8 bases between the two germline ends. There are 14 residues in the CDR3. CDR3 amino acids: CSVPAGSGANVLTF. In DNA form, the CDR3 reads TGCAGCGTTCCGGCAGGCTCTGGGGCCAACGTCCTGACTTTC.

The table lists this clone with a count of one. The CDR3 nucleotides are TGTGCCAGCAGTGAAGCTATAGCGGGAGTACCGAAGACCCAGTACTTC. It translates to CASSEAIAGVPKTQYF. This chain links TRBV6-1 with TRBJ2-5, with TRBD2 matching 9 bases. In germline, CDR1 is MNHNS, CDR2 SASEGT. This CDR3 is 16 amino acids long. J gave up 6 bases and V 0 bases, and 8 bases lay outside the gene matches.